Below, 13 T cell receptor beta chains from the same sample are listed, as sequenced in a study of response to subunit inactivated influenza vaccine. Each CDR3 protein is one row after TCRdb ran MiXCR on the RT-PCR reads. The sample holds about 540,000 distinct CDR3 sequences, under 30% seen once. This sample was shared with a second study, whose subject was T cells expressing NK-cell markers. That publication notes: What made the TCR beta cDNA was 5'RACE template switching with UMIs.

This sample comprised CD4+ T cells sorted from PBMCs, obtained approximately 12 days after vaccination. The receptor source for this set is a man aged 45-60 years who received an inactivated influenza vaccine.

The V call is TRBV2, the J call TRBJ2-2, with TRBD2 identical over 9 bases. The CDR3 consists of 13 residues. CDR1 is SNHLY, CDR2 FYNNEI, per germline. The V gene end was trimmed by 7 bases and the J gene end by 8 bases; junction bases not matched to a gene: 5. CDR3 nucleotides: TGTGCCAGCACCAGCGGGGGGCTGGGGGAGCTGTTTTTT. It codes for CASTSGGLGELFF.

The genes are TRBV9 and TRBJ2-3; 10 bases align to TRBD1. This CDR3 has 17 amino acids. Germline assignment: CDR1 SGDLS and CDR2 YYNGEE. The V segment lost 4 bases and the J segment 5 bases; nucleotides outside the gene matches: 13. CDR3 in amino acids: CASSIHGQGGLGDTQYF. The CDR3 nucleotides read TGTGCCAGCAGCATTCATGGACAGGGGGGGCTCGGAGATACGCAGTATTTT.

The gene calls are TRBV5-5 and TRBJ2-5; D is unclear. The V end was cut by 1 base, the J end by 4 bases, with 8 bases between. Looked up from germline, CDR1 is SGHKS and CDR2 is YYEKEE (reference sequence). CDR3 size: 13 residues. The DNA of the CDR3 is TGTGCCAGCAGCTTGTTATACGGAGAGACCCAGTACTTC. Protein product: CASSLLYGETQYF.

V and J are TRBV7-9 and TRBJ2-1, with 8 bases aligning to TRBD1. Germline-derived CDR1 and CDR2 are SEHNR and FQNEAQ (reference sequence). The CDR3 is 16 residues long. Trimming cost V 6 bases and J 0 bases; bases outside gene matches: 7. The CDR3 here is CASRDNRGSSYNEQFF. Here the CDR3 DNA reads TGTGCCAGCAGGGATAACAGGGGGAGCTCCTACAATGAGCAGTTCTTC.

The CDR3, as DNA: TGTGCCAGCAGTCGACAGGGTGGCCACTACGAGCAGTACTTC. This sequence encodes CASSRQGGHYEQYF. This chain joins TRBV12-3 or TRBV12-4 and TRBJ2-7, with TRBD1 matching 7 bases. J lost 3 bases, V lost 5 bases, and 7 bases had no gene match. This CDR3 contains 14 residues.

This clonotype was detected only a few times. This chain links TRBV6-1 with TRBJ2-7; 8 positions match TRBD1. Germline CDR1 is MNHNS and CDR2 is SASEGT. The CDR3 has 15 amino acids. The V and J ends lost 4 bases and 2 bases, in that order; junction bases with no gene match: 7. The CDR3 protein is CASSGRDRKAYEQYF. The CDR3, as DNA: TGTGCCAGCAGTGGCCGGGACAGGAAAGCCTACGAGCAGTACTTC.

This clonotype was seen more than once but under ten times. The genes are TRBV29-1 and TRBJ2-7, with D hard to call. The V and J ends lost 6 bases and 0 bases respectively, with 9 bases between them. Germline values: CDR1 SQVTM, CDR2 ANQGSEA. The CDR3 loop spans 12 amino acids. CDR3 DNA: TGCAGCGTGGGCGAGAACTCCTACGAGCAGTACTTC. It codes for CSVGENSYEQYF.

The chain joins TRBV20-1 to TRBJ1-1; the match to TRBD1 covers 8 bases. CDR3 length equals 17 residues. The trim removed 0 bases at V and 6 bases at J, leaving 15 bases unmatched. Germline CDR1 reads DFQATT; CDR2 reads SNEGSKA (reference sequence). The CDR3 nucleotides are TGCAGTGCTAGAGACGCAGGGGGCGGATCAGCTCCGTCTGAAGCTTTCTTT. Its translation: CSARDAGGGSAPSEAFF.

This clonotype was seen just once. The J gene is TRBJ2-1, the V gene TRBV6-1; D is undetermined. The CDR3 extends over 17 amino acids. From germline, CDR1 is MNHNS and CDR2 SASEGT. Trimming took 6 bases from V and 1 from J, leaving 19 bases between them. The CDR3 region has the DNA TGTGCCAGCAGCCTCAGTGGAGACTGGGCGTCCTACAATGAGCAGTTCTTC. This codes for CASSLSGDWASYNEQFF.

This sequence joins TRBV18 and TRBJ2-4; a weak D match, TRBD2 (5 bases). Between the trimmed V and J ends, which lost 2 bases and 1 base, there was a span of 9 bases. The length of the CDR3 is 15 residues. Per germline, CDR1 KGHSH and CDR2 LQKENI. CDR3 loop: CASSPAPGAKNIQYF. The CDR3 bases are TGTGCCAGCTCACCAGCCCCGGGGGCCAAAAACATTCAGTACTTC.

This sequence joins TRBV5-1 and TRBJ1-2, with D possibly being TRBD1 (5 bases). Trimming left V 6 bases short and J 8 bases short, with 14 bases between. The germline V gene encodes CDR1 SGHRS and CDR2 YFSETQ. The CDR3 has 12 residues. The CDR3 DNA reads TGCGCCAGCAATTATCGGGGGGAAGGCTACACCTTC. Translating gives CASNYRGEGYTF.

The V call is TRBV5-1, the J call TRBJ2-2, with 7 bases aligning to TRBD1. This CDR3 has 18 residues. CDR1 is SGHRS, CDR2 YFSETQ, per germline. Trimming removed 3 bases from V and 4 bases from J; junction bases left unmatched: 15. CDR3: CASSYRGVGQITTGELFF. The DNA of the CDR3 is TGCGCCAGCAGCTATCGCGGTGTGGGACAGATTACCACCGGGGAGCTGTTTTTT.

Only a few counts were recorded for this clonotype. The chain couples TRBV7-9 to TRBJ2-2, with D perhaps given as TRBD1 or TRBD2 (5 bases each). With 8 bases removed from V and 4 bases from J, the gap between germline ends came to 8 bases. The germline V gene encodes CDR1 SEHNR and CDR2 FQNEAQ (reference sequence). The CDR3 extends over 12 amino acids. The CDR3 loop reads CASQGVTGELFF. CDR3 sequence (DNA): TGTGCCAGCCAGGGAGTCACCGGGGAGCTGTTTTTT.